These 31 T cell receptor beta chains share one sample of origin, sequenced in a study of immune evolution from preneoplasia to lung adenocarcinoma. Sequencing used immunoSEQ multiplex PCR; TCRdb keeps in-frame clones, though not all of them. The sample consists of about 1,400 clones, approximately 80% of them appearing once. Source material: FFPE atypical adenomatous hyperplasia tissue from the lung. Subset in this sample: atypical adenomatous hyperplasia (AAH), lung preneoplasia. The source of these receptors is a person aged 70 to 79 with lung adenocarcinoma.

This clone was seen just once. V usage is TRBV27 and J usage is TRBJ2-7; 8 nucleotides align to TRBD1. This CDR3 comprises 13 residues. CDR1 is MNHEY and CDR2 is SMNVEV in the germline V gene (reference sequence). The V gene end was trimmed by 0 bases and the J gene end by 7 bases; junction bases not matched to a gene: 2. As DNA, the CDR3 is TGTGCCAGCAGTTTATCGGACAGGGCGGAGCAGTACTTC. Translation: CASSLSDRAEQYF.

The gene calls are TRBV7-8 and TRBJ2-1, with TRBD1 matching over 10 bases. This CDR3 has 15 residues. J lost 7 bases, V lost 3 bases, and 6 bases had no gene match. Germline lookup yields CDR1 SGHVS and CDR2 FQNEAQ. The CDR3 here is CASSLTGGEGNEQFF. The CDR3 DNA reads TGTGCCAGCAGCTTGACAGGGGGCGAGGGTAATGAGCAGTTCTTC. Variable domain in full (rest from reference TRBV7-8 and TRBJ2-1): GAGVSQSPRYKVAKRGQDVALRCDPISGHVSLFWYQQALGQGPEFLTYFQNEAQLDKSGLPSDRFFAERPEGSVSTLKIQRTQQEDSAVYLCASSLTGGEGNEQFFGPGTRLTVL.

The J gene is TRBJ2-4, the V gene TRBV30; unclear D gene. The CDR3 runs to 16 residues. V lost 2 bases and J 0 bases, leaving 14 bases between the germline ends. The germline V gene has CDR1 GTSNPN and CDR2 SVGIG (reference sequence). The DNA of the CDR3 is TGTGCCTGGAGTCCCTTGACCGCAATAGCCAAAAACATTCAGTACTTC. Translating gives CAWSPLTAIAKNIQYF.

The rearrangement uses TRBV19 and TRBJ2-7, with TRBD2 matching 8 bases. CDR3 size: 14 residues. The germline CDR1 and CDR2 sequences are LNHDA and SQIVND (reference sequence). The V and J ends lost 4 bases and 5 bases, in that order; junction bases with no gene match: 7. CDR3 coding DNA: TGTGCCAGTAGTACGCGGGAGGTGTGGAACGAGCAGTACTTC. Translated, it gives CASSTREVWNEQYF. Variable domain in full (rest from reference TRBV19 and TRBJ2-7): DGGITQSPKYLFRKEGQNVTLSCEQNLNHDAMYWYRQDPGQGLRLIYYSQIVNDFQKGDIAEGYSVSREKKESFPLTVTSAQKNPTAFYLCASSTREVWNEQYFGPGTRLTVT.

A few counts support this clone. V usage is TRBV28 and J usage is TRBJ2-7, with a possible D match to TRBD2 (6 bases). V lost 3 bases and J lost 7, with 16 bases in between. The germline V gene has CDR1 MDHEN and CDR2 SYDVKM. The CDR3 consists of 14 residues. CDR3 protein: CASSFTRQAGEQYF. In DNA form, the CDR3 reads TGTGCCAGCAGTTTTACGAGGCAGGCGGGGGAGCAGTACTTC.

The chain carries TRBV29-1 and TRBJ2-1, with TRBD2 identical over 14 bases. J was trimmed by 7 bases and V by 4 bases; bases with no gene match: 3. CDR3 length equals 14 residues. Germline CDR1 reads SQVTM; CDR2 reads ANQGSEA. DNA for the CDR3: TGCAGCGTTGCCGGACTAGCGGGAGGAAATGAGCAGTTCTTC. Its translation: CSVAGLAGGNEQFF.

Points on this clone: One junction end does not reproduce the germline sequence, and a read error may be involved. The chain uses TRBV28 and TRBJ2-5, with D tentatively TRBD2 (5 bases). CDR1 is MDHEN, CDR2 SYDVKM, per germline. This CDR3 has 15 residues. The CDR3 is CASSLQRNSRETQYF. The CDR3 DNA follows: TGTGCCAGCAGTTTACAGCGCAATTCGAGGGAGACTCAGTACTTC.

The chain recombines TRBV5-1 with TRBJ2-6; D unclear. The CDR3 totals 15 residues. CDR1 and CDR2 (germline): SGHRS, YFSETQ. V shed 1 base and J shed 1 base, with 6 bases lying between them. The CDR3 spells CASSLTLSGANVLTF. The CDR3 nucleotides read TGCGCCAGCAGCTTGACATTGTCTGGGGCCAACGTCCTGACTTTC.

Here the CDR3 reads CASSPRPRSSYNEQFF. CDR3 coding DNA: TGTGCCAGCAGCCCGAGACCTAGGAGCTCCTACAATGAGCAGTTCTTC. The chain couples TRBV11-3 to TRBJ2-1; D unclear. CDR1 and CDR2 from the germline V gene are SGHNT and YENEEA. Trimming took off 5 bases at V and 0 bases at J, with 14 bases between the two ends. The CDR3 is made up of 16 amino acids. Variable domain in full (rest from reference TRBV11-3 and TRBJ2-1): EAGVVQSPRYKIIEKKQPVAFWCNPISGHNTLYWYLQNLGQGPELLIRYENEEAVDDSQLPKDRFSAERLKGVDSTLKIQPAELGDSAVYLCASSPRPRSSYNEQFFGPGTRLTVL.

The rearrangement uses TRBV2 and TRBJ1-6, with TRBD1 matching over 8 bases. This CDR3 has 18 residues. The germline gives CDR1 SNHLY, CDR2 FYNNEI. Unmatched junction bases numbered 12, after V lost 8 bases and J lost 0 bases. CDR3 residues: CASRFGTGTSSYNSPLHF. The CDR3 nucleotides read TGTGCCAGCCGTTTCGGGACAGGAACCTCCTCCTATAATTCACCCCTCCACTTT. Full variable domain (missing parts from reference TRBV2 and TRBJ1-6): EPEVTQTPSHQVTQMGQEVILRCVPISNHLYFYWYRQILGQKVEFLVSFYNNEISEKSEIFDDQFSVERPDGSNFTLKIRSTKLEDSAMYFCASRFGTGTSSYNSPLHFGNGTRLTVT.

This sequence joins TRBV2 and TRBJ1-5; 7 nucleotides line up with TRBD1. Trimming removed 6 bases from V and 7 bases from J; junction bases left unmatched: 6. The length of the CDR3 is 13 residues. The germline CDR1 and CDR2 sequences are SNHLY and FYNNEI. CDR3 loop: CASSLDREQPQHF. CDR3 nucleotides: TGTGCCAGCAGCCTCGACAGGGAACAGCCCCAGCATTTT. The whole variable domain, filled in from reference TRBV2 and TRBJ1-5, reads EPEVTQTPSHQVTQMGQEVILRCVPISNHLYFYWYRQILGQKVEFLVSFYNNEISEKSEIFDDQFSVERPDGSNFTLKIRSTKLEDSAMYFCASSLDREQPQHFGDGTRLSIL.

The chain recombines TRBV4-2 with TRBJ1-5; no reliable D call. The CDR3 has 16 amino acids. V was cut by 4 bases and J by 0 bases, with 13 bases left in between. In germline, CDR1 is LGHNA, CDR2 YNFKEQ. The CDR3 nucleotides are TGTGCCAGCAGCCTTCTCACGGACGGTAGCAATCAGCCCCAGCATTTT. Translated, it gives CASSLLTDGSNQPQHF.

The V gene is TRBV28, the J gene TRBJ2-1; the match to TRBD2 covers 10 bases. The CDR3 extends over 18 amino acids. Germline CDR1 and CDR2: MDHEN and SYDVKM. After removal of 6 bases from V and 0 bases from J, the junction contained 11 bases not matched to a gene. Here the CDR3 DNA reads TGTGCCAGCAGCCGATGGGGAGCGGGAGGGAGCTCCTACAATGAGCAGTTCTTC. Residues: CASSRWGAGGSSYNEQFF. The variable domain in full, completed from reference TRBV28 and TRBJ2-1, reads DVKVTQSSRYLVKRTGEKVFLECVQDMDHENMFWYRQDPGLGLRLIYFSYDVKMKEKGDIPEGYSVSREKKERFSLILESASTNQTSMYLCASSRWGAGGSSYNEQFFGPGTRLTVL.

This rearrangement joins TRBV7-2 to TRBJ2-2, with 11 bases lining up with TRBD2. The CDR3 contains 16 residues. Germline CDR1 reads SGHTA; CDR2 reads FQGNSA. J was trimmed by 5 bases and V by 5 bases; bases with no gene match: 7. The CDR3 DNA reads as TGTGCCAGCAGCCCAACCCTAGCGGGAGGAACCGGGGAGCTGTTTTTT. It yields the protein CASSPTLAGGTGELFF.

CDR3: CASSSRPENEKLFF. DNA of the CDR3: TGCGCCAGCAGCTCGAGACCCGAAAATGAAAAACTGTTTTTT. The V and J genes are TRBV5-1 and TRBJ1-4; no clear D. The CDR3 totals 14 residues. The V end was cut by 3 bases, the J end by 5 bases, with 11 bases between. From germline, CDR1 is SGHRS and CDR2 YFSETQ.

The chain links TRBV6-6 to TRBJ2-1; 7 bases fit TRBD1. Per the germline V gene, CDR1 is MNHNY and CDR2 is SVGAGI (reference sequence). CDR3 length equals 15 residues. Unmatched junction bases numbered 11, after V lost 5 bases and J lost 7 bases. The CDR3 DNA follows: TGTGCCAGCAGTCACCCGGGACAGCTCTCTAATGAGCAGTTCTTC. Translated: CASSHPGQLSNEQFF.

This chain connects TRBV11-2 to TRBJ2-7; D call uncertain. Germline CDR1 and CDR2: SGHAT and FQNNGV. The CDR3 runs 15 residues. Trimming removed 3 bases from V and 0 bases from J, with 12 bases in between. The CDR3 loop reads CASSFDRKRSYEQYF. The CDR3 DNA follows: TGTGCCAGCAGCTTTGATCGAAAGCGCTCCTACGAGCAGTACTTC.

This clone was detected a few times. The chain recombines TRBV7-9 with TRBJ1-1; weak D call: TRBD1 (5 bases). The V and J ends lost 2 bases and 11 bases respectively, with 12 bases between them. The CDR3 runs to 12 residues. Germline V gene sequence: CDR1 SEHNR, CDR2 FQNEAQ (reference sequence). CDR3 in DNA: TGTGCCAGCAGCTTATCAGGGAAGCGGGCTTTCTTT. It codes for CASSLSGKRAFF. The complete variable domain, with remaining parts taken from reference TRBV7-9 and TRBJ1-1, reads DTGVSQNPRHKITKRGQNVTFRCDPISEHNRLYWYRQTLGQGPEFLTYFQNEAQLEKSRLLSDRFSAERPKGSFSTLEIQRTEQGDSAMYLCASSLSGKRAFFGQGTRLTVV.

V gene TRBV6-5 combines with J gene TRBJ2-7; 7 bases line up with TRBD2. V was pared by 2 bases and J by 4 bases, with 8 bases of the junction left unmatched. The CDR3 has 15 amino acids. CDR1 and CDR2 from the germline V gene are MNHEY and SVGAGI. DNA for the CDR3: TGTGCCAGCAGTTACGGGGCTAGCGGACAATACGAGCAGTACTTC. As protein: CASSYGASGQYEQYF.

CDR3 in amino acids: CAISDGLAGVSNTGELFF. In nucleotides, the CDR3 is TGTGCCATCAGTGATGGCCTAGCGGGAGTGTCGAACACCGGGGAGCTGTTTTTT. This rearrangement joins TRBV10-3 to TRBJ2-2; 10 bases agree with TRBD2. From germline, CDR1 is ENHRY and CDR2 SYGVKD. The CDR3 length is 18 residues. V shed 3 bases and J 0 bases; nucleotides not matched to a gene: 7.

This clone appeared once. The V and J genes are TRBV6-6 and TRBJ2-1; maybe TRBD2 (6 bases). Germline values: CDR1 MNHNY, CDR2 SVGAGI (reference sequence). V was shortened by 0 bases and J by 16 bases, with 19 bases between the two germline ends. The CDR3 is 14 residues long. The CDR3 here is CASSYSWWGDLHFF. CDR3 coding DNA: TGTGCCAGCAGTTACTCGTGGTGGGGGGATTTACATTTCTTC.

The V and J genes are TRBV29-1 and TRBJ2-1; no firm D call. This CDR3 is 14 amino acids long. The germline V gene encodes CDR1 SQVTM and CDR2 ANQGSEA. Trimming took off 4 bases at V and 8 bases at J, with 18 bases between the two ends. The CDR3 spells CSVGSAYPGDEQFF. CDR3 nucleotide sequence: TGCAGCGTTGGTTCGGCTTATCCTGGAGATGAGCAGTTCTTC.

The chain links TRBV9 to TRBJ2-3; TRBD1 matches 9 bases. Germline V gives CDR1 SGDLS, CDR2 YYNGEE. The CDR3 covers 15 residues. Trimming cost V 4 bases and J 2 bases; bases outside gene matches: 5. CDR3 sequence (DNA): TGTGCCAGCAGCCCCGGGACAGGGTTCACAGATACGCAGTATTTT. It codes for CASSPGTGFTDTQYF.

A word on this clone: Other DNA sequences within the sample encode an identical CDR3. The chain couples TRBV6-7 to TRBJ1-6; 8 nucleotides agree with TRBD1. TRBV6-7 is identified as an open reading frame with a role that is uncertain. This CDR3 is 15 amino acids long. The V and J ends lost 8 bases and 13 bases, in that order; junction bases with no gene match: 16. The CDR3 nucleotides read TGTGCCAGCTTCACCCTAAGGACAGGGCGGTTCCCCCTCCACTTT. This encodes CASFTLRTGRFPLHF.

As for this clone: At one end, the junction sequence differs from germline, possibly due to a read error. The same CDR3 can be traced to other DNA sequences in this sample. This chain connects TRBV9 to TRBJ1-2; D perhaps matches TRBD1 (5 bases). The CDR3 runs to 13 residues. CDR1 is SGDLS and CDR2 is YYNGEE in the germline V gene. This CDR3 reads CASSARGEGGYTF. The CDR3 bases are TGTGCCAGTAGCGCGAGGGGAGAAGGTGGCTACACCTTC.

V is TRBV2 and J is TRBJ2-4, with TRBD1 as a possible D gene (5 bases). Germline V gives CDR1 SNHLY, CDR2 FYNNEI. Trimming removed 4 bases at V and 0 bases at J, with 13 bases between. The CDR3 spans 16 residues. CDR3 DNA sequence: TGTGCCAGCAGTGGGGATAGGGGTTTAGCCAAAAACATTCAGTACTTC. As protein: CASSGDRGLAKNIQYF. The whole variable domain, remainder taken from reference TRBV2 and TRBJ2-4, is EPEVTQTPSHQVTQMGQEVILRCVPISNHLYFYWYRQILGQKVEFLVSFYNNEISEKSEIFDDQFSVERPDGSNFTLKIRSTKLEDSAMYFCASSGDRGLAKNIQYFGAGTRLSVL.

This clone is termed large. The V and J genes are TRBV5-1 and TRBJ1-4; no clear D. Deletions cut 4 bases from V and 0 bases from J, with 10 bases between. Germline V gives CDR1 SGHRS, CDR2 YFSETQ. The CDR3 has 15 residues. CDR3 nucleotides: TGCGCCAGCAGCACCTCTGGTGCAACTAATGAAAAACTGTTTTTT. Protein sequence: CASSTSGATNEKLFF.

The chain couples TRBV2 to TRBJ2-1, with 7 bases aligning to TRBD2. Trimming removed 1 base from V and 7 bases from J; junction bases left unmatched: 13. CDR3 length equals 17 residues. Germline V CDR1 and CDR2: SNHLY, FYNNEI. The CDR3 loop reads CASSEGVGREIKNEQFF. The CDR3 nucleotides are TGTGCCAGCAGTGAAGGGGTAGGGCGGGAGATCAAAAATGAGCAGTTCTTC.

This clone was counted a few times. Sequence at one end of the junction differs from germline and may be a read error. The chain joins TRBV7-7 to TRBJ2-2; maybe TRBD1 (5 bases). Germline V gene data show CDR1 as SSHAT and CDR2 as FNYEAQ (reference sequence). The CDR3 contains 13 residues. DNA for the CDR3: TGTGCTAGCAGGGCGCAGGACACCGGGGAGCTGTTTTTT. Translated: CASRAQDTGELFF.

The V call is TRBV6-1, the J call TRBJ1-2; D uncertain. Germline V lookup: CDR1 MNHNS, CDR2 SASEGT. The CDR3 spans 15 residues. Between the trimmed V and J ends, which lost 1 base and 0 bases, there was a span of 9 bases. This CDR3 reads CASSEDRPANYGYTF. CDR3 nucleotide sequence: TGTGCCAGCAGTGAAGACCGGCCAGCTAACTATGGCTACACCTTC.

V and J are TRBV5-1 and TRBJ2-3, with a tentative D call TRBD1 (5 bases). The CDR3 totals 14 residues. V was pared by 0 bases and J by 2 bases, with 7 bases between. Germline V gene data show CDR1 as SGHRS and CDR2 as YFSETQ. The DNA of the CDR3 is TGCGCCAGCAGCTTGGGGACACCCACAGATACGCAGTATTTT. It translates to CASSLGTPTDTQYF.